This T cell receptor beta chain comes out of a study of cytomegalovirus exposure and HLA in healthy donors (dated by TCRdb to about 2017). Looking at the study overall: In an earlier analysis of 450 to 750 of the donors, approximately 260 Gb of sequence data and 100 million or so unique TCR beta sequences from about 180 million T cells were reported. An early release covering around 630 HLA-typed donors comprised about 310 gigabases of sequencing data and approximately 80 million unique TCR sequences. Among the approximately 420 genotyped donors, around 81% belonged to the genetic ancestry cluster associated with self-reported Caucasian donors. The aim of the study was to test whether cataloging public T cell receptors could identify signatures of past pathogen exposure. The T cell repertoires of 666 subjects were profiled by immunosequencing and related to cytomegalovirus serostatus. A separate validation cohort of approximately 130 different subjects was used in addition to the approximately 700-subject first cohort. The study combined high-throughput TCR immunosequencing, statistical association of individual TCRs with disease status, and machine learning to predict cytomegalovirus infection status. A later analysis re-examined previously published TCR beta repertoires from more than 550 donors and added high-resolution HLA genotyping to investigate patterns of TCR occurrence. The later analysis used no new phenotypic data to find candidate immune exposures, relying instead on TCR beta sequences and their occurrence across donors. An earlier analysis of 587 of the donors used high-throughput TCR beta sequencing to judge whether each TCR beta V gene segment behaved as functional or pseudogenic. Donor age, sex, ethnicity and CMV serostatus were compiled alongside the repertoire data. In a later genetic analysis, genome-wide SNP genotypes for 398 of the 666 donors were used, and that subset was treated as a discovery cohort. All discovery cohort repertoires had been generated on a single sequencing platform. Both class I and class II loci were covered by HLA typing, at four-digit resolution. The number of donors typed differed by locus, with about 629-630 for A, B, C, DRB1 and DQB1, approximately 500 for DQA1, about 610 for DPA1, and 400 to 490 for DPB1. Four to six DR-DQ haplotypes were handled as single units for association and clustering, since linkage in the cohort was strong. Among some 400 genotyped donors of the cohort, an average of about 240,000 unique TCR beta nucleotide sequences was sequenced per donor, of which 15% to 20% were non-productive. General conclusions and limits of the study: When HLA alleles, especially DR and DQ, strongly co-occurred, attributing TCR associations to individual alleles was difficult. For the cohort, immune exposure information was limited to CMV serostatus. In an earlier analysis of some 500 of the donors, most TCR beta V segments were observed in productive rearrangements about 87% or about 30% of the time, broadly matching IMGT annotations. According to a later genetic analysis, donors in an Asian-associated ancestry cluster had fewer N-insertions in productive TCRs than the roughly 700-donor mean. The presence/absence analyses assumed that sequencing depth was roughly uniform across donors, and that assumption may not be true. V-gene and J-gene trimming of TCR beta chains was associated with a missense DCLRE1C variant in a later genetic analysis, and the association was replicated in an independent cohort. In a later analysis, TCR association rates were found to vary across HLA loci, with the most associated TCRs seen for DRB1 alleles and the fewest for HLA-C alleles. Most CMV-associated TCR beta chains appeared to be HLA-restricted in a later analysis, and the HLA associations seemed to be driven largely by CMV exposure. The study listed 150 to 200 TCR beta chains as associated with cytomegalovirus. Three of the identified cytomegalovirus-associated TCR beta chains were confirmed in vitro to be specific for cytomegalovirus antigens. The 87-base-pair reads could not distinguish some IMGT-functional V segments, including TRBV6-2 and TRBV6-3, so those segments were excluded. The authors suggested that the approach could potentially be generalized to other disease states and immunological phenotypes. A group of highly shared sequence variants was considered likely to be a technical artifact of the sequencing pipeline. Because counts were too low, seventeen rarely observed V segments, including chromosome 9 orphons, were excluded from the earlier analysis of fewer than 650 of the donors. Linkage disequilibrium might explain the correlated functional status among segregating V segments, but an unknown experimental factor could not be ruled out. Most TCR sequences were observed very rarely across donors, whereas some public TCRs were present in many individuals. At a false discovery rate of 0.05, a later analysis linked 15,000 to 20,000 TCR beta sequences to specific HLA alleles. A further reported finding was that TCR beta sequences accurately predicted the HLA-A and HLA-B alleles for most subjects in the first cohort. The cohort was sequenced for TCR beta chains only, and without alpha or paired-chain data the features that could be detected were limited. Several of the top co-occurrence clusters appeared to be linked to parvovirus B19, influenza, CMV and Epstein-Barr virus, according to a later analysis. In both the original and validation cohorts, the classifier was reported to diagnose cytomegalovirus status with high specificity and sensitivity. Compared with equally common non-associated chains, HLA-associated TCR beta chains in a later analysis were more clonally expanded and had lower generation probabilities. Because some donors lacked HLA typing at each locus, the association tests relied only on the typed subset.

Library method: the immunoSEQ multiplex PCR assay. For the multiplex PCR, a mixture combining 60 forward primers for TCR Vbeta segments and 13 reverse primers for TCR Jbeta segments was used. The CDR3 region of rearranged TCR beta genes was amplified from genomic DNA by a multiplex PCR assay. The amplified TCR beta libraries were sequenced on the Illumina HiSeq System as 87-base-pair reads. On the authors' methods: Across the 700 or so repertoires, a later analysis counted roughly 77 million unique TCR beta chains, 9.5 million to 12 million of which were shared by at least two donors. To remove PCR and sequencing errors, raw reads were error-corrected and collapsed into unique sequences using a nearest-neighbor algorithm that merged closely related sequences. V, D and J gene segments were assigned by aligning CDR3 sequences to IMGT reference sequences. Each retained sequence needed at least a six-nucleotide match to both a V gene segment and a J gene segment. Rearrangements were called productive when the CDR3 lacked stop codons and stayed in frame with V and J; all others were non-productive. Following IMGT convention, CDR3 was defined as the stretch from the second conserved V-encoded cysteine to the conserved J-encoded phenylalanine. The earlier analysis of some 550 of the donors excluded any sequence lacking an unambiguous match to a single V gene segment. An earlier analysis of several hundred of the donors classified V segments as functional when productive rearrangements were above 56.7% and as segregating when the standard deviation between donors was above 5%. A statistical classification framework was built for diagnosing cytomegalovirus status from the catalog of TCR beta chain sequences. In a later analysis, TCR nucleotide sequences were compared against IMGT/GENE-DB human TR gene sequences so that V and J genes could be assigned. A later analysis assigned CDR3 sequences and most-parsimonious VDJ recombination scenarios with the TCRdist pipeline. In a later analysis, each TCR beta chain was defined by its CDR3 amino acid sequence together with its V-gene family, and reads lacking a unique V-gene family were excluded. In a later analysis, 450 to 600 highly shared, low-generation-probability nucleotide sequences were removed to address suspected cross-contamination and a sequencing artifact. In a later analysis, a clonal expansion index was calculated for each public chain from normalized within-repertoire ranks of inferred template counts. In a later analysis, generation probabilities were computed with a VDJ recombination model fitted to out-of-frame rearrangements, and the resulting probabilities were checked against IGoR. In a later analysis, hypergeometric tests were used to score TCR-TCR, TCR-HLA and TCR-CMV co-occurrence, with a repertoire-size bias correction applied to TCR pairs. False discovery rates were estimated in a later analysis by permuting HLA or CMV assignments 20 times. In a later analysis, co-occurring TCRs were grouped with DBSCAN, and TCRdist sequence similarity was added when clustering was performed within HLA-allele-positive subsets. Repertoires with fewer than 30,000 or more than 120,000 public chains were left out of co-occurrence clustering, as were about 5 repertoires with anomalous nucleotide sharing. TCRdb retrieved this table from immuneACCESS and kept in-frame rearrangements only. Not all clones are present; in checked studies, unresolved V genes account for under half, and no reason is known for the remainder. For V, J and clone size, that table is used; D and trimming come from the DNA. The sample yields roughly 48,000 clones; around 72% were counted once. The top ten hold under 3% of the sample.

The cohort consisted of 670 or so healthy bone marrow donors. All cohort members were sampled while nominally healthy, although unrecorded immune exposures were likely present. The donor tested CMV seronegative, placing the donor among the 350 or so seronegative members of the cohort. A peripheral blood sample was collected from each donor, and TCR beta sequencing was performed on peripheral blood mononuclear cells. The Qiagen DNeasy Blood Extraction Kit was used to extract genomic DNA from the blood cell samples. From a lookup of the germline V gene, CDR1 and CDR2 are MDHEN and SYDVKM. At the junction V is shortened by 6 bases and J by 2 bases, with 16 bases in between. Counted from cysteine to phenylalanine, this CDR3 has 15 amino acids. The sequence is cut down to CDR3 DNA, 45 bases in frame from base 1. As to this clone: Its antigen remains undetermined. Per-base quality was not reported, and no clone a single base away is much larger than it.

The receptor's source is a young man in good health and CMV-seronegative. The chain is assembled from TRBV28 and TRBJ1-2, with the D gene not confidently named. The sample comprised PBMCs. The DNA sequence reads TGTGCCAGCAGCCCCCCCATGGGCAGAAACTATGGCTACACCTTC. It translates as CASSPPMGRNYGYTF.